There are many counts of the clone carrying this TCR beta chain. Its target is unknown. Researchers took RNA transcripts and amplified TCR beta CDR3 regions from them. A first-round RT-PCR used HTBI primers, followed by a second-round multiplex PCR. TCRdb re-called the multiplex PCR reads through MiXCR, storing one row per CDR3 protein. The sample holds hundreds of thousands of distinct CDR3 sequences, about a fifth seen once. Uncontrolled infections, pregnancy, lactation or other autoimmune diseases led to patient exclusion. PBMCs were density-gradient isolated from approximately 9.8 ml fresh blood. This record belongs to a study of Graves' ophthalmopathy and Graves' hyperthyroidism. About the study: The study drew peripheral blood at initial diagnosis, before any treatment. General study results and limits: Blood also contained most of the expanded thyroid clonotypes above 0.001 frequency.

The clonotype comes from a woman under 30 with stable Graves' hyperthyroidism. Some clones in this sample may be carry-over from other donors' samples. The sequenced sample consisted of peripheral blood.

The CDR3 region has the DNA TGTGCCAGCAGTTTTCCGGCAAACACTGAAGCTTTCTTT. Protein: CASSFPANTEAFF. This chain connects TRBV12-3 or TRBV12-4 to TRBJ1-1; D is undetermined. This CDR3 has 13 residues. With 3 bases removed from V and 2 bases from J, the gap between germline ends came to 7 bases.